The 23 T cell receptor beta chains given below trace back to one sample, sequenced in a study of shared clonotypes between healthy human individuals. The method was immunoSEQ multiplex PCR; TCRdb's version includes in-frame clones alone and lacks a portion of them. The sample shows about a million clones, approximately 80% of them seen only once. Material for sequencing was memory CD4+ T cells from PBMCs. Documented subset: CD45RA-negative fraction. Receptors originate from a man aged 18 to 35 in good health. Some clones in this sample may be carry-over from other donors' samples.

The rearrangement links TRBV28 to TRBJ2-7; perhaps TRBD2 as D (6 bases). V lost 6 bases, J lost 3 bases, and 18 bases lay in between. The length of the CDR3 is 15 residues. Germline-derived CDR1 and CDR2 are MDHEN and SYDVKM. Here the CDR3 reads CASREGSGPHYEQYF. The CDR3 bases are TGTGCCAGCAGGGAGGGAAGCGGTCCACACTACGAGCAGTACTTC.

Comments on this clone: It differs at one base from a far larger clone, so likely a read error. The chain employs TRBV7-2 and TRBJ1-1; D unresolved. Germline V lookup: CDR1 SGHTA, CDR2 FQGNSA. The V gene lost 3 bases and the J gene lost 1 base, with 6 bases spanning the gap. The CDR3 extends over 13 amino acids. The CDR3 spells CASSFTENTEAFF. The CDR3 DNA reads TGTGCCAGCAGCTTTACCGAGAACACTGAAGCTTTCTTT.

The chain joins TRBV30 to TRBJ2-5; 7 bases are a match to TRBD2. There are 14 residues in the CDR3. Germline CDR1 is GTSNPN and CDR2 is SVGIG (reference sequence). J lost 7 bases, V lost 1 base, and 9 bases had no gene match. The CDR3 loop is CAWSGGAKRGTQYF. DNA for the CDR3: TGTGCCTGGAGTGGCGGGGCCAAGCGGGGGACCCAGTACTTC.

The chain carries TRBV5-1 and TRBJ1-3; 9 nucleotides match TRBD1. The V gene's germline CDR1 is SGHRS and CDR2 YFSETQ. V lost 4 bases to trimming and J lost 2 bases; unmatched junction nucleotides: 10. CDR3 length: 17 amino acids. In DNA form, the CDR3 reads TGCGCCAGCAGCCTCCGTCCCGGGACAGGGACTGGAAACACCATATATTTT. This codes for CASSLRPGTGTGNTIYF. Full variable domain (missing parts from reference TRBV5-1 and TRBJ1-3): KAGVTQTPRYLIKTRGQQVTLSCSPISGHRSVSWYQQTPGQGLQFLFEYFSETQRNKGNFPGRFSGRQFSNSRSEMNVSTLELGDSALYLCASSLRPGTGTGNTIYFGEGSWLTVV.

The genes are TRBV19 and TRBJ1-1, with a tentative D call TRBD1 (5 bases). The CDR3 is made up of 16 amino acids. The V and J ends lost 8 bases and 0 bases respectively, with 19 bases between them. CDR1 is LNHDA, CDR2 SQIVND, per germline (reference sequence). In DNA form, the CDR3 reads TGTGCCAGTTACGGGACCCCTTTTAGGTTGAACACTGAAGCTTTCTTT. This gives the protein CASYGTPFRLNTEAFF.

The J gene is TRBJ2-3, the V gene TRBV25-1; 11 bases fit TRBD2. Germline values: CDR1 MGHDK, CDR2 SYGVNS. V shed 6 bases and J 4 bases; nucleotides not matched to a gene: 15. The CDR3 is 18 residues long. The CDR3 reads CASSLLLATSGTPDTQYF. Written as DNA, the CDR3 is TGTGCCAGCAGCCTCCTCCTTGCGACTAGCGGGACCCCAGATACGCAGTATTTT.

V is TRBV5-1 and J is TRBJ2-6, with D perhaps TRBD1 (5 bases). Between the trimmed V and J ends, which lost 4 bases and 2 bases, there was a span of 7 bases. The CDR3 extends over 14 amino acids. The germline V gene has CDR1 SGHRS and CDR2 YFSETQ. This chain's CDR3 is CASSEGAGANVLTF. The CDR3 bases are TGCGCCAGCAGCGAAGGGGCTGGGGCCAACGTCCTGACTTTC.

The chain recombines TRBV11-2 with TRBJ2-7; 8 positions match TRBD2. The trim removed 7 bases at V and 3 bases at J, leaving 11 bases unmatched. Germline V gene sequence: CDR1 SGHAT, CDR2 FQNNGV. The CDR3 loop spans 15 amino acids. The CDR3 sequence is CASTAVASGLYEQYF. DNA for the CDR3: TGTGCCAGCACCGCGGTGGCTAGCGGGCTCTACGAGCAGTACTTC.

In this sample, this clone turned up once. The same CDR3 also results from other DNA sequences found in this sample. The chain is built from TRBV14 and TRBJ2-5; D is uncertain. Germline CDR1 reads SGHDN; CDR2 reads FVKESK. The V gene lost 0 bases and the J gene lost 7 bases, with 9 bases spanning the gap. CDR3 length equals 13 residues. The CDR3 coding sequence is TGTGCCAGCAGCCAAGACTGGGTCGGGACCCAGTACTTC. Translating it yields CASSQDWVGTQYF.

V usage is TRBV30 and J usage is TRBJ1-6; TRBD1 aligns across 10 bases. Unmatched junction bases numbered 4, after V lost 0 bases and J lost 8 bases. This CDR3 is 15 amino acids long. Germline-derived CDR1 and CDR2 are GTSNPN and SVGIG (reference sequence). CDR3 sequence reads: CAWSVLGTGDSPLHF. CDR3 in DNA: TGTGCCTGGAGTGTACTGGGGACAGGGGATTCACCCCTCCACTTT.

The CDR3 loop reads CASSFPWNQPQHF. As DNA, the CDR3 is TGTGCCAGCAGCTTTCCGTGGAATCAGCCCCAGCATTTT. The V and J genes are TRBV5-8 and TRBJ1-5, with no clear D. Deletions cut 2 bases from V and 4 bases from J, with 7 bases between. The CDR3 covers 13 residues. Germline CDR1 reads SGHTS; CDR2 reads YDEGEE.

The chain combines TRBV30 with TRBJ1-5; 7 nucleotides agree with TRBD1. This CDR3 spans 14 amino acids. The germline CDR1 and CDR2 sequences are GTSNPN and SVGIG (reference sequence). With 7 bases clipped from V and 3 bases from J, the junction kept 9 bases outside the gene matches. Here the CDR3 DNA reads TGTGCCTATGCAATGGGACAGCACAATCAGCCCCAGCATTTT. It translates to CAYAMGQHNQPQHF.

This chain uses TRBV25-1 with TRBJ2-1; D not certain. V was pared by 3 bases and J by 0 bases, with 9 bases between. The length of the CDR3 is 15 residues. The germline CDR1 and CDR2 sequences are MGHDK and SYGVNS. In DNA, the CDR3 is TGTGCCAGCAGTGATGTGACCAGCTCCTACAATGAGCAGTTCTTC. Its protein is CASSDVTSSYNEQFF.

The V and J genes are TRBV5-1 and TRBJ2-4; D is perhaps TRBD2 (6 bases). CDR3 length: 14 amino acids. V was shortened by 4 bases and J by 3 bases, with 11 bases between the two germline ends. Germline loops: CDR1 SGHRS, CDR2 YFSETQ. The DNA of the CDR3 is TGCGCCAGCAGCGCCGGACTACTCAAAAACATTCAGTACTTC. Encoded protein: CASSAGLLKNIQYF. The full variable domain, with the rest looked up from reference TRBV5-1 and TRBJ2-4, is KAGVTQTPRYLIKTRGQQVTLSCSPISGHRSVSWYQQTPGQGLQFLFEYFSETQRNKGNFPGRFSGRQFSNSRSEMNVSTLELGDSALYLCASSAGLLKNIQYFGAGTRLSVL.

CDR3 amino acids: CAWTSRGTQYF. As DNA, the CDR3 is TGTGCCTGGACTAGTCGGGGGACCCAGTACTTC. The rearrangement links TRBV30 to TRBJ2-5; D perhaps matches TRBD2 (5 bases). Germline CDR1 GTSNPN, CDR2 SVGIG (reference sequence). There are 11 residues in the CDR3. V lost 4 bases to trimming and J lost 7 bases, with 10 bases between them.

The chain recombines TRBV19 with TRBJ2-5; D may be TRBD1 or TRBD2 (5 bases each). V dropped 1 base and J dropped 10 bases, with 19 bases sitting between them. There are 15 residues in the CDR3. CDR1 LNHDA and CDR2 SQIVND come from the germline V gene (reference sequence). CDR3 region: CASSIGAGRMEVQYF. The CDR3 nucleotides read TGTGCCAGTAGTATAGGGGCAGGGAGAATGGAGGTCCAGTACTTC.

This chain joins TRBV7-9 and TRBJ1-2; no clear D gene. CDR1 SEHNR and CDR2 FQNEAQ come from the germline V gene (reference sequence). This CDR3 contains 16 residues. The V end lost 2 bases, the J end lost 4 bases, and 17 bases lay between the germline ends. The CDR3 nucleotides read TGTGCCAGCAGCTTACCAGTTCCTGCGCCACTCTATGGCTACACCTTC. This encodes CASSLPVPAPLYGYTF.

This chain joins TRBV6-5 and TRBJ2-7, with D hard to call. Trimming stripped 5 bases from V and 3 bases from J, with 8 bases between. This CDR3 is 12 amino acids long. Germline V gives CDR1 MNHEY, CDR2 SVGAGI. CDR3 nucleotide sequence: TGTGCCAGCAGTGGCTGGGACTACGAGCAGTACTTC. This codes for CASSGWDYEQYF.

V is TRBV5-1 and J is TRBJ2-7, with 8 bases lining up with TRBD1. The CDR3 totals 15 residues. V trimming: 4 bases; J trimming: 0 bases; junction bases outside the gene matches: 6. Germline V gives CDR1 SGHRS, CDR2 YFSETQ. The CDR3 here is CASSREQGGSYEQYF. The CDR3 coding sequence is TGCGCCAGCAGCCGAGAACAGGGGGGCTCCTACGAGCAGTACTTC.

V and J are TRBV30 and TRBJ2-1; 9 nucleotides align to TRBD1. The V gene's germline CDR1 is GTSNPN and CDR2 SVGIG (reference sequence). CDR3 size: 12 residues. V lost 4 bases to trimming and J lost 7 bases; unmatched junction nucleotides: 2. The chain's CDR3 is CAWKQGANEQFF. CDR3 DNA: TGTGCCTGGAAACAGGGGGCGAATGAGCAGTTCTTC.

The chain employs TRBV15 and TRBJ2-7; no clear D gene. CDR1 is LNHNV, CDR2 YYDKDF, per germline (reference sequence). CDR3 length: 15 amino acids. The V gene lost 5 bases and the J gene lost 7 bases, with 21 bases spanning the gap. The DNA of the CDR3 is TGTGCCACCAGCCCAAGAGGCCCCCCGCTGGGGGAGCAGTACTTC. Protein product: CATSPRGPPLGEQYF.

The gene calls are TRBV7-9 and TRBJ1-1; 8 bases are shared with TRBD1. Trimming at V came to 5 bases and at J to 5 bases, leaving 10 bases not matched to a gene. CDR3 size: 15 residues. Germline V gene sequence: CDR1 SEHNR, CDR2 FQNEAQ (reference sequence). The CDR3 protein is CASSLGAGGKTEAFF. In DNA form, the CDR3 reads TGTGCCAGCAGCCTCGGGGCAGGGGGCAAGACTGAAGCTTTCTTT.

V usage is TRBV30 and J usage is TRBJ2-3; 13 nucleotides align to TRBD2. The junction had 8 bases not matched to a gene; V was cut back by 4 bases and J by 7 bases. The CDR3 contains 15 residues. CDR1 and CDR2 (germline): GTSNPN, SVGIG (reference sequence). CDR3 DNA sequence: TGTGCCTGGATGGGGACTAGCGGGACTCAGAATACGCAGTATTTT. Protein sequence: CAWMGTSGTQNTQYF.